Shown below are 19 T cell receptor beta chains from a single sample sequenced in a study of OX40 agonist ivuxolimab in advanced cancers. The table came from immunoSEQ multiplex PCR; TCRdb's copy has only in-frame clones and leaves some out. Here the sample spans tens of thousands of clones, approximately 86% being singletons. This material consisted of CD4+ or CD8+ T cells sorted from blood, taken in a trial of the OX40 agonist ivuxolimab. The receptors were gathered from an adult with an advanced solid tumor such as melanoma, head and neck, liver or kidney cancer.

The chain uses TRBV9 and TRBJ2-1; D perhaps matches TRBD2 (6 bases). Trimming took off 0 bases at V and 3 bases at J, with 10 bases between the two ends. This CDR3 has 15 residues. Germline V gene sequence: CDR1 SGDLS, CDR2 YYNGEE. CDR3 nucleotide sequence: TGTGCCAGCAGCGTAGCGGGACTCAACTACAATGAGCAGTTCTTC. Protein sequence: CASSVAGLNYNEQFF. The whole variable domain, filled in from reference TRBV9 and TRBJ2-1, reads DSGVTQTPKHLITATGQRVTLRCSPRSGDLSVYWYQQSLDQGLQFLIQYYNGEERAKGNILERFSAQQFPDLHSELNLSSLELGDSALYFCASSVAGLNYNEQFFGPGTRLTVL.

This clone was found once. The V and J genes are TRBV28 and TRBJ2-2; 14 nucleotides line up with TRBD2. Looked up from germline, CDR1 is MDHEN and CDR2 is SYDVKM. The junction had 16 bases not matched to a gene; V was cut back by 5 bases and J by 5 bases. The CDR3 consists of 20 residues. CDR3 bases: TGTGCCAGCAGTATCTACTCCGGGACTAGCGGGAGAGGGTGGACCGGGGAGCTGTTTTTT. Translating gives CASSIYSGTSGRGWTGELFF.

Here the CDR3 reads CASFHSGGGVEAFF. For the CDR3, the DNA is TGTGCCAGCTTTCACTCAGGGGGGGGAGTTGAAGCTTTCTTT. V and J are TRBV7-9 and TRBJ1-1, with TRBD1 matching over 7 bases. With V trimmed by 8 bases and J by 7 bases, 13 bases remained unmatched. Germline assignment: CDR1 SEHNR and CDR2 FQNEAQ (reference sequence). The CDR3 runs 14 residues.

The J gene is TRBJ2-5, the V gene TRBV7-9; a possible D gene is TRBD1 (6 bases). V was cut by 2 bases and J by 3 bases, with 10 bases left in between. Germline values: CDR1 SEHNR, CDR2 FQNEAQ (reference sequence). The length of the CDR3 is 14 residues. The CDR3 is CASSLLDSEETQYF. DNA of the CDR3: TGTGCCAGCAGCTTATTGGACAGCGAAGAGACCCAGTACTTC. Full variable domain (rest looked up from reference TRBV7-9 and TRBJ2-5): DTGVSQNPRHKITKRGQNVTFRCDPISEHNRLYWYRQTLGQGPEFLTYFQNEAQLEKSRLLSDRFSAERPKGSFSTLEIQRTEQGDSAMYLCASSLLDSEETQYFGPGTRLLVL.

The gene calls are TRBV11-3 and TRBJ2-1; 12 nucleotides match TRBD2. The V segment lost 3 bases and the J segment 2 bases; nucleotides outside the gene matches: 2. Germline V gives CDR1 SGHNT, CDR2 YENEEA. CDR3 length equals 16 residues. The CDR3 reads CASSFGLAGPYNEQFF. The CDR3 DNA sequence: TGTGCCAGCAGCTTTGGACTAGCGGGGCCCTACAATGAGCAGTTCTTC.

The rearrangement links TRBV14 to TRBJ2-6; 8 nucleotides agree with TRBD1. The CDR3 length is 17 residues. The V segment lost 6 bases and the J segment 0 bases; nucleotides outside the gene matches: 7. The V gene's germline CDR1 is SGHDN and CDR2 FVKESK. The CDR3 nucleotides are TGTGCCAGCAGACAGGGGGACTTCCTCTCTGGGGCCAACGTCCTGACTTTC. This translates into CASRQGDFLSGANVLTF.

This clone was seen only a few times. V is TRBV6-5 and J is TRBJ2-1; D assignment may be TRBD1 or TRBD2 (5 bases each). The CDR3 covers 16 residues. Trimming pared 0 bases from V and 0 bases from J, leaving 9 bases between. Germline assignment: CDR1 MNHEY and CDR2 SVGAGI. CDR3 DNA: TGTGCCAGCAGTTACTCGGGGGATGTCTCCTACAATGAGCAGTTCTTC. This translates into CASSYSGDVSYNEQFF.

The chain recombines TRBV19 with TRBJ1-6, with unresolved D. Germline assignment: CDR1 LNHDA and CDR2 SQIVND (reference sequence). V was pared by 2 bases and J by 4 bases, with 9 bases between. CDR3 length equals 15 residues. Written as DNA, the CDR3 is TGTGCCAGTAGTATACGCCAGGAGTATAATTCACCCCTCCACTTT. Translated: CASSIRQEYNSPLHF.

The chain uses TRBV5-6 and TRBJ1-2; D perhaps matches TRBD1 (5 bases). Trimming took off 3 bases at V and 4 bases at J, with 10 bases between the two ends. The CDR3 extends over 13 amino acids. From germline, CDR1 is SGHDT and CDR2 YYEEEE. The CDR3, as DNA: TGTGCCAGCAGCTGGGGCAGTCTCTATGGCTACACCTTC. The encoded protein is CASSWGSLYGYTF.

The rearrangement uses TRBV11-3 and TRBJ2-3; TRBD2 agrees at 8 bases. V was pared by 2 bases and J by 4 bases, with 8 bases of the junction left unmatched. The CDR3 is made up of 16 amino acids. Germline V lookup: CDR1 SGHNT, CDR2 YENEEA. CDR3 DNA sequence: TGTGCCAGCAGCTTACGTAGCGGGACACAACCAGATACGCAGTATTTT. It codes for CASSLRSGTQPDTQYF.

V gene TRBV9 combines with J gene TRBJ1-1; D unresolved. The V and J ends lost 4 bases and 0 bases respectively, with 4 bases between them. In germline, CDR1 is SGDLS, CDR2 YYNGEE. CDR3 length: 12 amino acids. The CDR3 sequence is CASSNLNTEAFF. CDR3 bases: TGTGCCAGCAGCAATTTGAACACTGAAGCTTTCTTT.

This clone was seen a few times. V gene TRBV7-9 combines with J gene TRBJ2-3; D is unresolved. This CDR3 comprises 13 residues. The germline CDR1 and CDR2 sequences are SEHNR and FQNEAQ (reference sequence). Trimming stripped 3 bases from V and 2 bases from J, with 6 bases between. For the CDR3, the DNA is TGTGCCAGCAGCTTGGCATTCACAGATACGCAGTATTTT. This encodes CASSLAFTDTQYF.

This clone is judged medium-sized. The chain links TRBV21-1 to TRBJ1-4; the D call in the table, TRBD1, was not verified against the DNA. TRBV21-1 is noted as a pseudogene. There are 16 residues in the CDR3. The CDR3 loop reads CASSNWDRARNEKLFF. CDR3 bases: TGTGCCAGCAGCAATTGGGACAGGGCACGTAATGAAAAACTGTTTTTT.

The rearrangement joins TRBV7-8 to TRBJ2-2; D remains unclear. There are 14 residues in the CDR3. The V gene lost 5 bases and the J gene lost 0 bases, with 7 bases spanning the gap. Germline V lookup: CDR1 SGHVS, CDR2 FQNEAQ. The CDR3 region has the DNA TGTGCCAGCAGCGCCACTCCGAACACCGGGGAGCTGTTTTTT. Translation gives CASSATPNTGELFF.

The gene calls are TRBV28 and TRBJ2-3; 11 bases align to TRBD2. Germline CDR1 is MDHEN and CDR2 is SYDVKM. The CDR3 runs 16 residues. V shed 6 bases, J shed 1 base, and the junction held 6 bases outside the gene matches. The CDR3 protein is CASRPSGGRRTDTQYF. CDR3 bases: TGTGCCAGCAGGCCTAGCGGGGGGCGACGCACAGATACGCAGTATTTT.

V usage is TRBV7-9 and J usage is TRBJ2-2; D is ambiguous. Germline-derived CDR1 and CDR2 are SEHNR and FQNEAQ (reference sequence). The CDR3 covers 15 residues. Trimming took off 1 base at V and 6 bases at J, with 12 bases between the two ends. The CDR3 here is CASSLVFEVPGELFF. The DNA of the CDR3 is TGTGCCAGCAGCTTAGTTTTCGAGGTCCCCGGGGAGCTGTTTTTT.

The CDR3 nucleotides are TGTGCCAGCAGCTTGGTCCGGACTAGCGGGAGCGATCACAATGAGCAGTTCTTC. Amino acid sequence: CASSLVRTSGSDHNEQFF. V gene TRBV5-8 combines with J gene TRBJ2-1; TRBD2 aligns across 13 bases. This CDR3 spans 18 amino acids. J lost 5 bases, V lost 0 bases, and 8 bases had no gene match. Germline lookup yields CDR1 SGHTS and CDR2 YDEGEE.

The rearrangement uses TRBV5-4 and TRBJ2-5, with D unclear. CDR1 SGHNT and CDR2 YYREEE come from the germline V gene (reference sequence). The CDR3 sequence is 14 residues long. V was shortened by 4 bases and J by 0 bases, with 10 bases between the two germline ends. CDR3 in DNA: TGTGCCAGCAGCCCGAGGTGGAACCAAGAGACCCAGTACTTC. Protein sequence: CASSPRWNQETQYF.

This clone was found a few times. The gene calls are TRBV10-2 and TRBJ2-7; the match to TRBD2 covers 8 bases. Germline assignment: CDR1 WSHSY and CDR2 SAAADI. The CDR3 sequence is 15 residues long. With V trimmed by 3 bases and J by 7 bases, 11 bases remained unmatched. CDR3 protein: CASSEGSGSWGEQYF. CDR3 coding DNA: TGCGCCAGCAGTGAAGGGAGCGGGAGTTGGGGGGAGCAGTACTTC.